This T cell receptor (beta chain) was sequenced for a study of human T cells and chemical hapten exposure. Study context: Per-sample TCR yield variation was attributed mainly to small pooled library volume differences.

This clonotype was seen ten or more times. Each CDR3 protein gets one entry after TCRdb re-called the RACE reads with MiXCR. The sample shows more than 300,000 distinct CDR3 sequences, roughly 5% of them seen only once. The sample's time point: pre-sensitization, week 0. Treatment in this sample: therapeutic diphenylcyclopropenone sensitization with weekly scalp DPC. The V and J ends lost 4 bases and 6 bases respectively, with 14 bases between them. The CDR3 is 14 residues long. Germline V gives CDR1 SGHRS, CDR2 YFSETQ. This chain uses TRBV5-1 with TRBJ2-1, with D tentatively TRBD1 (5 bases). The sequenced sample was whole blood, obtained in connection with sensitization to the hapten diphenylcyclopropenone (DPC). The origin of this receptor is a woman aged 45-59 years with alopecia areata. Some clones in this sample may be carry-over from other donors' samples. CDR3 residues: CASSPSSRANEQFF. CDR3 in DNA: TGCGCCAGCAGCCCCAGTTCCAGGGCCAATGAGCAGTTCTTC.